This T cell receptor (beta chain) is from a study of T cell changes during pregnancy in multiple sclerosis. This CDR3 has 11 residues. V was clipped by 6 bases and J by 4 bases, with 3 bases between them. Germline CDR1 reads MDHEN; CDR2 reads SYDVKM. Some clones are missing from TCRdb's copy, which holds only in-frame ones; the method was immunoSEQ multiplex PCR. The sample lists tens of thousands of clones; approximately 90% were seen once. This chain uses TRBV28 with TRBJ2-2; no firm D call. Sequences were derived from CD4+ T cells from peripheral blood mononuclear cells, sampled after pregnancy. The receptor was isolated from a female donor with multiple sclerosis, enrolled in a pregnancy study. This CDR3 reads CASSLTGELFF. The CDR3 DNA follows: TGTGCCAGCAGCCTCACCGGGGAGCTGTTTTTT.